The 21 T cell receptor beta chains presented below share a single source sample, sequenced in a study of blood T cell repertoires in COVID-19. Sequencing used immunoSEQ multiplex PCR; TCRdb keeps in-frame clones, though not all of them. The sample lists around 330,000 clones, more than 75% occurring once. Sample: PBMCs or T cells enriched from blood (not recorded which). These receptors originate from a man in his sixties who had recovered from COVID-19.

This clone was picked up one time. V and J are TRBV30 and TRBJ2-7; no clear D. V lost 2 bases and J lost 3, with 5 bases in between. CDR3 length: 11 amino acids. CDR1 and CDR2 (germline): GTSNPN, SVGIG (reference sequence). The CDR3 nucleotides read TGTGCCTGGAGTTACAGCTACGAGCAGTACTTC. Encoded protein: CAWSYSYEQYF. The full variable domain, rest sourced from reference TRBV30 and TRBJ2-7, is SQTIHQWPATLVQPVGSPLSLECTVEGTSNPNLYWYRQAAGRGLQLLFYSVGIGQISSEVPQNLSASRPQDRQFILSSKKLLLSDSGFYLCAWSYSYEQYFGPGTRLTVT.

V gene TRBV19 combines with J gene TRBJ2-2; 9 nucleotides agree with TRBD1. V lost 6 bases, J lost 6 bases, and 11 bases stayed unmatched. The CDR3 consists of 16 residues. Germline values: CDR1 LNHDA, CDR2 SQIVND (reference sequence). The CDR3 loop reads CASRPGTGKSAGELFF. For the CDR3, the DNA is TGTGCCAGTAGGCCCGGGACAGGGAAATCGGCCGGGGAGCTGTTTTTT.

This chain joins TRBV2 and TRBJ1-5, with a weak D call TRBD1 (5 bases). CDR1 SNHLY and CDR2 FYNNEI come from the germline V gene. Deletions cut 6 bases from V and 1 base from J, with 16 bases between. The CDR3 length is 16 residues. DNA for the CDR3: TGTGCCAGCAGGAAGGAGAGGGGACTCAGCAATCAGCCCCAGCATTTT. Protein: CASRKERGLSNQPQHF.

Points on this clone: The sample has other DNA sequences that encode this CDR3 too. The chain recombines TRBV5-1 with TRBJ1-1; D is undetermined. V was shortened by 2 bases and J by 1 base, with 12 bases between the two germline ends. Germline loops: CDR1 SGHRS, CDR2 YFSETQ. The CDR3 consists of 15 residues. CDR3 amino acids: CASSLLSGGNTEAFF. CDR3 DNA sequence: TGCGCCAGCAGCTTATTGTCCGGCGGGAACACTGAAGCTTTCTTT.

In this sample, this clone turned up once. V usage is TRBV5-1 and J usage is TRBJ2-2; TRBD2 matches at 10 bases. CDR1 SGHRS and CDR2 YFSETQ come from the germline V gene. The V and J ends lost 0 bases and 5 bases, in that order; junction bases with no gene match: 13. CDR3 length: 19 residues. CDR3 bases: TGCGCCAGCAGCTTGGATCCAGCGGGAGGGCCGGGTGTTACCGGGGAGCTGTTTTTT. Residues: CASSLDPAGGPGVTGELFF.

The chain employs TRBV28 and TRBJ2-7, with D uncertain. The CDR3 covers 14 residues. Between the trimmed V and J ends, which lost 1 base and 2 bases, there was a span of 9 bases. Germline CDR1 is MDHEN and CDR2 is SYDVKM. The CDR3 protein is CASSLSTVTYEQYF. In DNA form, the CDR3 reads TGTGCCAGCAGTTTATCGACTGTTACCTACGAGCAGTACTTC.

The chain links TRBV12-3 or TRBV12-4 to TRBJ2-2, with D uncertain. Deletions cut 3 bases from V and 7 bases from J, with 6 bases between. This CDR3 comprises 12 residues. CDR3 loop: CASSFGDGELFF. The CDR3 DNA is TGTGCCAGCAGTTTTGGAGACGGGGAGCTGTTTTTT.

The genes are TRBV6-5 and TRBJ2-1; tentatively, D is TRBD2 (5 bases). Deletions cut 8 bases from V and 2 bases from J, with 16 bases between. The CDR3 loop spans 15 amino acids. Germline assignment: CDR1 MNHEY and CDR2 SVGAGI. CDR3: CASRGGLFPYNEQFF. In DNA form, the CDR3 reads TGTGCCAGCCGCGGCGGGTTGTTCCCCTACAATGAGCAGTTCTTC.

This chain connects TRBV19 to TRBJ1-5, with 8 nucleotides matching TRBD1. The germline CDR1 and CDR2 sequences are LNHDA and SQIVND (reference sequence). V trimming: 1 base; J trimming: 5 bases; junction bases outside the gene matches: 4. CDR3 length: 15 amino acids. The CDR3 region is CASSIGWTGYQPQHF. The CDR3 coding sequence is TGTGCCAGTAGTATAGGGTGGACAGGGTATCAGCCCCAGCATTTT.

The genes are TRBV7-9 and TRBJ1-1; TRBD1 is a possible D gene (6 bases). This CDR3 comprises 16 residues. Trimming stripped 2 bases from V and 1 base from J, with 14 bases between. The germline gives CDR1 SEHNR, CDR2 FQNEAQ (reference sequence). The CDR3 protein is CASSLTVRTENTEAFF. CDR3 in DNA: TGTGCCAGCAGCTTAACTGTCAGGACAGAGAACACTGAAGCTTTCTTT.

A few counts support this clone. The chain has TRBV18 and TRBJ1-4; 9 bases fit TRBD1. From germline, CDR1 is KGHSH and CDR2 LQKENI. The CDR3 consists of 13 residues. V dropped 6 bases and J dropped 6; count of bases not matched to a gene: 2. Written as DNA, the CDR3 is TGTGCCAGCTCGGGACAGGGAGATGAAAAACTGTTTTTT. This gives the protein CASSGQGDEKLFF.

This chain joins TRBV18 and TRBJ2-5; D unclear. This CDR3 has 15 amino acids. V lost 1 base and J lost 5, with 14 bases in between. Germline CDR1 reads KGHSH; CDR2 reads LQKENI. The CDR3 nucleotides read TGTGCCAGCTCACCACTCTCAACCTCAGTGGAGACCCAGTACTTC. It codes for CASSPLSTSVETQYF.

The chain combines TRBV9 with TRBJ1-3; the D is unclear. The CDR3 has 15 amino acids. Germline CDR1 SGDLS, CDR2 YYNGEE. Deletions cut 3 bases from V and 4 bases from J, with 14 bases between. CDR3 coding DNA: TGTGCCAGCAGCGGTTCTAATGCTACCGGAAACACCATATATTTT. It translates to CASSGSNATGNTIYF.

The chain links TRBV7-9 to TRBJ2-3; TRBD1 agrees at 7 bases. The V segment lost 5 bases and the J segment 1 base; nucleotides outside the gene matches: 6. Germline lookup yields CDR1 SEHNR and CDR2 FQNEAQ (reference sequence). The CDR3 is 15 amino acids. CDR3 bases: TGTGCCAGCAGCCCGAGAAGGGGGCGCACAGATACGCAGTATTTT. Translation gives CASSPRRGRTDTQYF.

The rearrangement joins TRBV5-1 to TRBJ2-3; 10 bases match TRBD1. V gave up 4 bases and J gave up 2 bases; unmatched junction bases: 7. The CDR3 length is 16 residues. Looked up from germline, CDR1 is SGHRS and CDR2 is YFSETQ. The CDR3 DNA reads as TGCGCCAGCAGCCTGGGACAGGGGATATACACAGATACGCAGTATTTT. The encoded protein is CASSLGQGIYTDTQYF.

This clone has a single count. The chain links TRBV28 to TRBJ1-1, with 11 bases that match TRBD1. The V gene end was trimmed by 6 bases and the J gene end by 4 bases; junction bases not matched to a gene: 7. Germline assignment: CDR1 MDHEN and CDR2 SYDVKM. CDR3 size: 15 residues. CDR3 region: CASSSWTGGSTEAFF. The CDR3 nucleotides are TGTGCCAGCAGCTCATGGACAGGGGGCAGCACTGAAGCTTTCTTT. Filled out from reference TRBV28 and TRBJ1-1, the complete variable domain reads DVKVTQSSRYLVKRTGEKVFLECVQDMDHENMFWYRQDPGLGLRLIYFSYDVKMKEKGDIPEGYSVSREKKERFSLILESASTNQTSMYLCASSSWTGGSTEAFFGQGTRLTVV.

This rearrangement joins TRBV9 to TRBJ2-7; possibly TRBD2 for D (5 bases). Germline V CDR1 and CDR2: SGDLS, YYNGEE. CDR3 length: 14 amino acids. The V gene lost 0 bases and the J gene lost 2 bases, with 9 bases spanning the gap. The CDR3: CASSVGGLPYEQYF. CDR3 coding DNA: TGTGCCAGCAGCGTAGGAGGACTGCCCTACGAGCAGTACTTC. Filled out from reference TRBV9 and TRBJ2-7, the complete variable domain reads DSGVTQTPKHLITATGQRVTLRCSPRSGDLSVYWYQQSLDQGLQFLIQYYNGEERAKGNILERFSAQQFPDLHSELNLSSLELGDSALYFCASSVGGLPYEQYFGPGTRLTVT.

This chain links TRBV7-9 with TRBJ1-1; D may be TRBD1 (6 bases). The V gene lost 3 bases and the J gene lost 2 bases, with 10 bases spanning the gap. The CDR3 extends over 14 amino acids. The germline V gene encodes CDR1 SEHNR and CDR2 FQNEAQ (reference sequence). The CDR3 bases are TGTGCCAGCAGCTTCGGCAGGGGAAACACTGAAGCTTTCTTT. It codes for CASSFGRGNTEAFF.

V is TRBV9 and J is TRBJ2-2; D may be TRBD2 (6 bases). The V end was cut by 3 bases, the J end by 0 bases, with 6 bases between. Germline CDR1 reads SGDLS; CDR2 reads YYNGEE. This CDR3 region has 14 residues. The CDR3 DNA is TGTGCCAGCAGCGGGACTACGAACACCGGGGAGCTGTTTTTT. Amino acid sequence: CASSGTTNTGELFF.

The chain couples TRBV5-1 to TRBJ2-2, with 14 bases aligning to TRBD2. Germline V lookup: CDR1 SGHRS, CDR2 YFSETQ. The trim removed 3 bases at V and 5 bases at J, leaving 9 bases unmatched. The CDR3 spans 18 residues. The CDR3: CASSSYGTSGSQTGELFF. As DNA, the CDR3 is TGCGCCAGCAGCTCCTACGGGACTAGCGGGAGTCAGACCGGGGAGCTGTTTTTT.

V gene TRBV30 combines with J gene TRBJ2-7, with 10 bases fitting TRBD1. CDR1 and CDR2 from the germline V gene are GTSNPN and SVGIG (reference sequence). V was pared by 7 bases and J by 4 bases, with 22 bases of the junction left unmatched. The CDR3 contains 18 residues. CDR3 DNA: TGTGCCTATAACTCTGACCTAAACACGGGACAGGGGCGTTACGAGCAGTACTTC. Translated, it gives CAYNSDLNTGQGRYEQYF. The variable domain in full, with the rest retrieved from reference TRBV30 and TRBJ2-7, is SQTIHQWPATLVQPVGSPLSLECTVEGTSNPNLYWYRQAAGRGLQLLFYSVGIGQISSEVPQNLSASRPQDRQFILSSKKLLLSDSGFYLCAYNSDLNTGQGRYEQYFGPGTRLTVT.